The TCR beta chain under discussion was sequenced for a study of technical replicates of blood from a handful of donors. Germline V gene lookup returns CDR1 GTSNPN and CDR2 SVGIG (reference sequence). The CDR3 has 13 residues. V lost 1 base and J 5 bases, leaving 6 bases between the germline ends. Assay used: immunoSEQ multiplex PCR; TCRdb lists only in-frame clones, some missing. The data show some 77,000 clones, with around nine tenths seen just once and about 0.4% held by the top ten. This receptor was identified in a human donor in good health. The chain links TRBV30 to TRBJ2-6, with D unclear. What was sequenced was T cells isolated from PBMCs. CDR3 in amino acids: CAWSDTWANVLTF. CDR3 sequence (DNA): TGTGCCTGGAGTGACACCTGGGCCAACGTCCTGACTTTC.